This T cell receptor (beta chain) was recorded in a study of blood T cell repertoires in COVID-19. About the study: Some COVID-19 samples were acute and others convalescent; all came from the United States, Italy and Spain. The analysed material was cDNA or gDNA that came from T cells, B-cell-depleted T cells, or PBMCs.

Original methodology: Estimation of nucleated cell counts was performed using reference gene primer amplification. Measured with immunoSEQ multiplex PCR; TCRdb has only the in-frame clones, and not every one. V and J calls and clone size are those listed in that table; D and trimming were worked out from the DNA. The data hold about 280,000 clones, with roughly 85% observed a single time. Trimming cost V 4 bases and J 4 bases, with 10 bases left between them. The CDR3 is 12 residues long. Germline assignment: CDR1 GTSNPN and CDR2 SVGIG (reference sequence). The chain couples TRBV30 to TRBJ1-1, with no clear D. This TCR was recovered from a man in his fifties or sixties with active or convalescent COVID-19. The specimen sequenced was peripheral blood. The CDR3: CAWIRASTEAFF. The CDR3 nucleotides are TGTGCCTGGATCCGTGCGAGCACTGAAGCTTTCTTT.